Below, one T cell receptor (beta chain) is given with its context. Per-nucleotide qualities are absent, and no much larger clonotype sits a single base away. The CDR3 covers 17 residues, taking in both the cysteine and the phenylalanine. The read is trimmed to its CDR3 DNA, 51 bases read in frame from base 1. V is shortened by 2 bases, J by 1 base, and the region joining them spans 18 bases. The germline V gene supplies CDR1 SGHDT and CDR2 YYEEEE. This sample stems from a study of T cells after yellow fever vaccination (dated by TCRdb to the late 2010s). Turning to the overall study: The SMART-Seq v4 Ultra Low Input RNA kit was used to prepare libraries from fractions with low cell numbers. Blood samples were taken at several timepoints before and after primary and secondary immunization, and bulk PBMC replicates and cell subsets were isolated. To track T-cell clones before and after primary and booster YFV17D yellow fever vaccination, bulk TCR alpha and beta repertoires were sequenced longitudinally. The cohort comprised two healthy male donors, one aged 18 to 29 and one aged 30 to 39 years.

The sample's treatment or condition label, decoded: live attenuated yellow fever vaccine strain. PBMCs were isolated from peripheral blood using a standard Ficoll-Paque protocol. Epitope-specific CD8 T cells were sorted with a dextramer loaded with the yellow fever NS4B epitope peptide, together with anti-CD3 and anti-CD8 staining. TriZol was used to extract RNA from bulk PBMCs, from CD4 and CD8 fractions, and from dextramer-positive and dextramer-negative fractions. TCR cDNA was synthesized by 5'RACE template switching, which introduced a universal primer site and unique molecular identifiers. Priming of cDNA synthesis was performed from both the TCR alpha and TCR beta constant segments. Library amplification involved two PCR steps, and the second step added sample barcodes and sequencing adapters. Sequencing of the libraries was done on either Illumina HiSeq 2500 (2x100 bp) or NovaSeq (2x150 bp). In the original analysis: MIGEC was used to demultiplex reads and collapse the reads into UMI consensus sequences, and MiXCR was used for V(D)J alignment. Using edgeR on replicate PBMC samples, clonotypes were called vaccine-responding if FDR was below 0.01 and the log2 fold change was above 5 up to day 15. Each bulk clonotype was labeled CD4 or CD8 based on which sequenced repertoire, CD4 or CD8, contained the clonotype at higher abundance. Clonotypes enriched at least 10-fold in dextramer-positive versus dextramer-negative fractions were classed as NS4B-specific, and CD4-biased clonotypes were left out. TCRdb trimmed public reads at Q25 via fastp, called clones via MiXCR and kept in-frame beta chains. For every CDR3 protein sequence, its rows merge into one entry that carries the most common genes and DNA. These V and J calls derive from TCRdb rather than the authors' analysis. The sample has roughly 100,000 distinct CDR3 sequences on record, roughly 8.2% of them singletons. Approximately 15% of the sample is in the top ten clones.

Results the study describes overall, beyond this receptor: A small fraction of clonotypes showed up in both the CD4 and CD8 compartments, probably as a result of convergent recombination. Compared with the primary T-cell response, the secondary T-cell response was faster but weaker, reaching its peak on day 5 rather than on day 15. FACS-sorted repertoires could contain abundant contaminating clonotypes from the bulk population, so computational filtering was required. Most clones expanded after primary vaccination were re-detected after the booster (around 96% of CD4 and about 88% of CD8), suggesting broad memory maintenance. The study included only a couple of donors, which limits how far the findings can be generalized.

This sequence originates from a man aged 18 to 29 who received the YFV17D yellow fever vaccine. The material was CD8+ T cells not binding an NS4B(214-222) dextramer, sorted from PBMCs, obtained approximately 16 days after the first yellow fever vaccination. What the cell subset or site label conveys for this sample: NS4B epitope dextramer-negative CD8 T cells. The rearranged chain carries TRBV5-6 and TRBJ1-1; the D segment cannot be called with confidence. The nucleotides are TGTGCCAGCAGCTTATACGACCTGACGACGGGGAACACTGAAGCTTTCTTT. Translation gives CASSLYDLTTGNTEAFF. Supplemented by the reference TRBV5-6 and TRBJ1-1 proteins around the CDR3, the complete variable domain is DAGVTQSPTHLIKTRGQQVTLRCSPKSGHDTVSWYQQALGQGPQFIFQYYEEEERQRGNFPDRFSGHQFPNYSSELNVNALLLGDSALYLCASSLYDLTTGNTEAFFGQGTRLTVV.